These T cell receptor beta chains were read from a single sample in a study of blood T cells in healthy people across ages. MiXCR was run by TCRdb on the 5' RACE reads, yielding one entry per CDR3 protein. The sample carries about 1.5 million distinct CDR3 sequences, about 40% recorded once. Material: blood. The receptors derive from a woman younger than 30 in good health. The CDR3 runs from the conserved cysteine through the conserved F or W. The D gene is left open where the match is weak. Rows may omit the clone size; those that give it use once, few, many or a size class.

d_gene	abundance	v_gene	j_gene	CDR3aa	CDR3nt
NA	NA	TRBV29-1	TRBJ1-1	CSVRRYEGSTEAFF	TGCAGCGTCCGGAGGTATGAGGGGAGCACTGAAGCTTTCTTT
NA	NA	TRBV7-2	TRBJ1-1	CASSLMGPSEAFF	TGTGCCAGCAGCTTAATGGGCCCCAGTGAAGCTTTCTTT
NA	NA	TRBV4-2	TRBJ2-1	CASSHPDKAEQFF	TGTGCCAGCAGCCACCCCGATAAAGCTGAGCAGTTCTTC
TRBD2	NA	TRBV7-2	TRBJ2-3	CASSHGLAGKDTQYF	TGTGCCAGCAGCCACGGGTTAGCGGGAAAAGATACGCAGTATTTT
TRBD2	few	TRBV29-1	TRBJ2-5	CSVEDGSSGGAAETQYF	TGCAGCGTTGAAGATGGATCTAGCGGGGGGGCTGCAGAGACCCAGTACTTC
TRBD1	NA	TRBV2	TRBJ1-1	CASSRQGGTTYTEAFF	TGTGCCAGCAGTCGACAGGGAGGAACTACGTACACTGAAGCTTTCTTT
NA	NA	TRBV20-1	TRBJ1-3	CSARQNSGNTIYF	TGCAGTGCGAGACAGAACTCTGGAAACACCATATATTTT
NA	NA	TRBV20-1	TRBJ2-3	CSARDTGAFSTDTQYF	TGCAGTGCTAGAGATACGGGGGCTTTTAGCACAGATACGCAGTATTTT
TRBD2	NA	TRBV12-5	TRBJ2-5	CASGLAGGHQETQYF	TGTGCTAGTGGCCTAGCGGGAGGGCATCAAGAGACCCAGTACTTC
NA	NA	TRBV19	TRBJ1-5	CASSGDWYQPQHF	TGTGCCAGTAGCGGAGACTGGTATCAGCCCCAGCATTTT
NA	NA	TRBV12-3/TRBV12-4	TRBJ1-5	CASSDGRGAQPQHF	TGTGCCAGCAGTGACGGCAGGGGAGCTCAGCCCCAGCATTTT
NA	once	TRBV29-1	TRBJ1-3	CSVVWQTASGNTIYF	TGCAGCGTTGTGTGGCAGACTGCCTCTGGAAACACCATATATTTT
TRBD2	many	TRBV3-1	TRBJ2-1	CASSHRLAGGYNEQFF	TGTGCCAGCAGCCATCGACTAGCGGGAGGTTACAATGAGCAGTTCTTC
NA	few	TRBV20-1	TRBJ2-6	CSARGPSGANVLTF	TGCAGTGCTAGAGGGCCCTCCGGGGCCAACGTCCTGACTTTC
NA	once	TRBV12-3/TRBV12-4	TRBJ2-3	CASSVGHPTDTQYF	TGTGCCAGCAGTGTGGGGCACCCCACAGATACGCAGTATTTT
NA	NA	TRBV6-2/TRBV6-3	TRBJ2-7	CASSSYRDYEQYF	TGTGCCAGCAGTTCTTACAGGGACTACGAGCAGTACTTC
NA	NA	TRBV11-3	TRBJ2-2	CASSLDRGARELFF	TGTGCCAGCAGCCTAGATCGGGGGGCTCGGGAGCTGTTTTTT
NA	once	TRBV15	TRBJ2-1	CATSTDLGNEQFF	TGTGCCACCAGCACCGATCTAGGGAATGAGCAGTTCTTC
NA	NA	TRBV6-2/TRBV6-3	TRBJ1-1	CASRRGVQNTEAFF	TGTGCCAGCAGGAGAGGGGTCCAGAACACTGAAGCTTTCTTT
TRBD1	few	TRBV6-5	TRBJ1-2	CASSINPGGGGYTF	TGTGCCAGCAGTATCAATCCAGGGGGCGGTGGCTACACCTTC
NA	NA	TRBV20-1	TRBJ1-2	CSAREYFYGYTF	TGCAGTGCTAGAGAGTACTTCTATGGCTACACCTTC
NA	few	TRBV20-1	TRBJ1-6	CSAIRPSPDNSPLHF	TGCAGTGCAATCCGGCCAAGCCCTGATAATTCACCCCTCCACTTT
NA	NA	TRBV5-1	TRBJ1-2	CASSPEPGTGGYTF	TGCGCCAGCAGCCCCGAACCTGGCACCGGGGGCTACACCTTC
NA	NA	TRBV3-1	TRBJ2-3	CASSQRVIGTAGTDTQYF	TGTGCCAGCAGCCAGAGGGTCATCGGGACGGCCGGCACAGATACGCAGTATTTT
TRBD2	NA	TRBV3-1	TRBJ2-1	CASSLGGAGNNEQFF	TGTGCCAGCAGCCTTGGCGGAGCGGGAAACAATGAGCAGTTCTTC
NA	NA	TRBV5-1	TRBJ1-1	CASSPNRDSEAFF	TGCGCCAGCAGCCCCAACAGGGACTCTGAAGCTTTCTTT
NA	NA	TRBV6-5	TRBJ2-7	CASSYHTGPYEQYF	TGTGCCAGCAGTTACCATACAGGGCCCTACGAGCAGTACTTC
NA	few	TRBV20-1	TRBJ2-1	CSARLFGGPNNEQFF	TGCAGTGCTAGACTCTTTGGCGGGCCTAACAATGAGCAGTTCTTC
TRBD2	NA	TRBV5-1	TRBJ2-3	CATRTSGTDTQYF	TGCGCCACCAGGACTAGCGGCACAGATACGCAGTATTTT
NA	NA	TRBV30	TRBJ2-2	CARDSGTANTGELFF	TGTGCCAGGGACTCCGGGACAGCGAACACCGGGGAGCTGTTTTTT
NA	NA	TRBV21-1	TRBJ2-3	CASSKDYSGGARDTQYF	TGTGCCAGCAGCAAAGATTATAGCGGGGGGGCCAGAGATACGCAGTATTTT
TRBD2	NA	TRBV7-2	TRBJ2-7	CASSAQAGGGEQYF	TGTGCCAGCAGCGCTCAAGCGGGAGGAGGCGAGCAGTACTTC
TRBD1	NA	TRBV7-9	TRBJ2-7	CASSGKDRDSSYEQYF	TGTGCCAGCAGCGGTAAGGACAGGGATAGCTCCTACGAGCAGTACTTC
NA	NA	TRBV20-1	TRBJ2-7	CSARDRMNYEQYF	TGCAGTGCTAGGGACAGAATGAACTACGAGCAGTACTTC
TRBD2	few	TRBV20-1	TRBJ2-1	CSAPLAGAYEQFF	TGCAGTGCTCCACTAGCGGGGGCCTACGAGCAGTTCTTC
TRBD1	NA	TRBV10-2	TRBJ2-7	CASRTTGDEQYF	TGCGCCAGCAGGACCACAGGGGACGAGCAGTACTTC
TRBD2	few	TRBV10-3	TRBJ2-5	CAISLASGRADETQYF	TGTGCCATCAGTCTCGCTAGCGGGAGGGCCGATGAGACCCAGTACTTC
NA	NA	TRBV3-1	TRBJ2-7	CASSQVASHEQYF	TGTGCCAGCAGCCAAGTTGCCTCCCACGAGCAGTACTTC
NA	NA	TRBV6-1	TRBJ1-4	CASSEVWAKRKLFF	TGTGCCAGCAGTGAAGTCTGGGCAAAACGAAAACTGTTTTTT
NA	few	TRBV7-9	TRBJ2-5	CASSFTAGAKETQYF	TGTGCCAGCAGCTTTACCGCGGGGGCTAAAGAGACCCAGTACTTC
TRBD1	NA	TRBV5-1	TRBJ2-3	CASSEGQGAVMTDTQYF	TGCGCCAGCAGCGAAGGACAGGGGGCTGTAATGACAGATACGCAGTATTTT
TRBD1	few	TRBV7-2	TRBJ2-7	CASSPGDRKYEQYF	TGTGCCAGCAGCCCCGGGGACAGAAAATACGAGCAGTACTTC
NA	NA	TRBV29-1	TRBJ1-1	CSVPVGNTEAFF	TGCAGCGTTCCTGTCGGGAACACTGAAGCTTTCTTT
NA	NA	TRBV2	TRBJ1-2	CASRPDHNYGYTF	TGTGCCAGCAGACCGGACCATAACTATGGCTACACCTTC
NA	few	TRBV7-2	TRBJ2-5	CASSLVGPAGRETQYF	TGTGCCAGCAGCTTAGTAGGGCCGGCCGGACGGGAGACCCAGTACTTC
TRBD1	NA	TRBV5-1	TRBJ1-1	CASSFQGAEWTEAFF	TGCGCCAGCAGCTTTCAGGGGGCCGAGTGGACTGAAGCTTTCTTT
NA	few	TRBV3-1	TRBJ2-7	CASSAQILGGEQYF	TGTGCCAGCAGCGCACAGATTCTCGGAGGCGAGCAGTACTTC
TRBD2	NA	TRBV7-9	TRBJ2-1	CASSPDSGGVSYNEQFF	TGTGCCAGCAGCCCGGATAGCGGGGGGGTTTCCTACAATGAGCAGTTCTTC
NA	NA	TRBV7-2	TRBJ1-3	CASSPQHSASYNTIYF	TGTGCCAGCAGCCCCCAACATTCCGCCTCCTATAACACCATATATTTT
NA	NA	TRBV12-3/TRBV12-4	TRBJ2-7	CASSIRGDEQYF	TGTGCCAGCAGTATCCGCGGCGACGAGCAGTACTTC
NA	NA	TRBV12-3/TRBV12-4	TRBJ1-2	CASSKQDTYGYTF	TGTGCCAGCAGTAAACAGGATACTTATGGCTACACCTTC
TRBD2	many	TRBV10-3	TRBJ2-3	CASSGEGTDTQYF	TGTGCCAGTAGCGGGGAGGGGACAGATACGCAGTATTTT
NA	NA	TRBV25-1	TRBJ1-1	CASSGQWEAFF	TGTGCCAGCAGTGGTCAGTGGGAAGCTTTCTTT
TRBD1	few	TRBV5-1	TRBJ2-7	CASSHRGPPLEQYF	TGCGCCAGCAGCCACAGGGGCCCTCCCCTCGAGCAGTACTTC
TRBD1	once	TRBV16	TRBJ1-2	CASSQSGTGAGYTF	TGTGCCAGCAGCCAATCTGGGACAGGGGCGGGCTACACCTTC
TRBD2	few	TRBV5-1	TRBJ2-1	CASSPPGLAAPGNNEQFF	TGCGCCAGCAGCCCGCCGGGACTAGCGGCACCGGGGAACAATGAGCAGTTCTTC
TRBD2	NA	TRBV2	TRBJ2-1	CASTDLLAGGNEQFF	TGTGCCAGCACGGACCTCCTAGCGGGGGGCAATGAGCAGTTCTTC
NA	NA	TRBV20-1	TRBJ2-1	CSALIGWAKSYNEQFF	TGCAGTGCTCTCATAGGTTGGGCCAAATCCTACAATGAGCAGTTCTTC
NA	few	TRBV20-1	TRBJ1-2	CSARAPLTNYGYTF	TGCAGTGCTAGAGCGCCCCTTACTAACTATGGCTACACCTTC
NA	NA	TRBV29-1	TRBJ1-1	CSATVTEAFF	TGCAGCGCCACAGTGACTGAAGCTTTCTTT